A single sample gave rise to the 24 T cell receptor beta chains below, sequenced in a study of blood T cell repertoires in COVID-19. Method: immunoSEQ multiplex PCR; TCRdb's copy keeps in-frame clones and lacks some. This sample yields under 300,000 clones, of which around nine tenths are seen a single time; 6% to 9% belongs to the top ten. The sample comprised peripheral blood. Receptors originate from a woman in her 70s with active or convalescent COVID-19.

This chain links TRBV7-9 with TRBJ2-6; the match to TRBD2 covers 12 bases. Germline V gene sequence: CDR1 SEHNR, CDR2 FQNEAQ (reference sequence). The length of the CDR3 is 18 residues. V shed 5 bases and J 0 bases; nucleotides not matched to a gene: 5. This CDR3 reads CASSKTSGGFSGANVLTF. CDR3 coding DNA: TGTGCCAGCAGCAAGACTAGCGGGGGTTTCTCTGGGGCCAACGTCCTGACTTTC.

CDR3 residues: CASSTSHGLAGGEQYF. The CDR3 DNA is TGTGCCAGCAGTACTTCCCACGGACTAGCGGGGGGTGAGCAGTACTTC. This chain links TRBV6-2 or TRBV6-3 with TRBJ2-7; 14 positions match TRBD2. CDR3 length: 16 amino acids. Trimming removed 5 bases from V and 7 bases from J; junction bases left unmatched: 10. CDR1 and CDR2 from the germline V gene are MNHEY and SVGEGT.

This clone showed up just a few times. The rearrangement links TRBV19 to TRBJ1-5; D call uncertain. CDR1 is LNHDA and CDR2 is SQIVND in the germline V gene (reference sequence). Trimming stripped 6 bases from V and 4 bases from J, with 19 bases between. The length of the CDR3 is 16 residues. The CDR3 DNA reads as TGTGCCAGTAGCACCACCTTAGAATCCCTAAATCAGCCCCAGCATTTT. Encoded protein: CASSTTLESLNQPQHF. Filled out from reference TRBV19 and TRBJ1-5, the complete variable domain reads DGGITQSPKYLFRKEGQNVTLSCEQNLNHDAMYWYRQDPGQGLRLIYYSQIVNDFQKGDIAEGYSVSREKKESFPLTVTSAQKNPTAFYLCASSTTLESLNQPQHFGDGTRLSIL.

This clone was counted a few times. V usage is TRBV3-1 (or the pseudogene TRBV3-2) and J usage is TRBJ2-2, with D unclear. The CDR3 is 18 residues long. Germline V CDR1 and CDR2: LGHDT, YNNKEL (reference sequence). The V and J ends lost 4 bases and 4 bases respectively, with 22 bases between them. The CDR3 nucleotides are TGTGCCAGCAGCCTAAACCTCCGTGGCCTGAGAGGCACCGGGGAGCTGTTTTTT. Residues: CASSLNLRGLRGTGELFF.

The rearrangement joins TRBV5-1 to TRBJ1-4, with D perhaps TRBD1 (5 bases). Germline V gene data show CDR1 as SGHRS and CDR2 as YFSETQ. V dropped 1 base and J dropped 6 bases, with 10 bases sitting between them. This CDR3 spans 14 amino acids. CDR3 loop: CASSLRGRDEKLFF. CDR3 coding DNA: TGCGCCAGCAGCTTGAGGGGAAGGGATGAAAAACTGTTTTTT.

The V call is TRBV5-1, the J call TRBJ1-2, with no clear D. This CDR3 has 15 amino acids. Deletions cut 0 bases from V and 4 bases from J, with 13 bases between. Germline CDR1 and CDR2: SGHRS and YFSETQ. The CDR3 nucleotides read TGCGCCAGCAGCTTGGGTAGTCCGGGGATCTATGGCTACACCTTC. Its protein is CASSLGSPGIYGYTF. The whole variable domain, filled in from reference TRBV5-1 and TRBJ1-2, reads KAGVTQTPRYLIKTRGQQVTLSCSPISGHRSVSWYQQTPGQGLQFLFEYFSETQRNKGNFPGRFSGRQFSNSRSEMNVSTLELGDSALYLCASSLGSPGIYGYTFGSGTRLTVV.

CDR3 loop: CASRRQGLGTDTQYF. CDR3 bases: TGTGCCAGCAGGAGACAGGGGCTAGGCACAGATACGCAGTATTTT. The chain links TRBV6-4 to TRBJ2-3, with 8 bases lining up with TRBD1. CDR1 and CDR2 (germline): MRHNA, SNTAGT. This CDR3 region has 15 residues. The J segment lost 1 base and the V segment lost 6 bases, leaving 6 bases of the junction unmatched.

This sequence joins TRBV7-2 and TRBJ1-3; D gene unclear. With 1 base removed from V and 2 bases from J, the gap between germline ends came to 15 bases. The CDR3 contains 17 residues. CDR1 SGHTA and CDR2 FQGNSA come from the germline V gene. This CDR3 is CASSLGGAGLAGNTIYF. Here the CDR3 DNA reads TGTGCCAGCAGCTTAGGGGGTGCGGGTCTTGCTGGAAACACCATATATTTT.

The chain has TRBV7-9 and TRBJ1-6; 8 nucleotides line up with TRBD1. Per germline, CDR1 SEHNR and CDR2 FQNEAQ (reference sequence). Trimming removed 0 bases from V and 9 bases from J; junction bases left unmatched: 10. This CDR3 is 17 amino acids long. CDR3 bases: TGTGCCAGCAGCTTAGCCCAGGGGGCCAGGGGGAGTTCACCCCTCCACTTT. Protein: CASSLAQGARGSSPLHF.

The rearrangement uses TRBV6-5 and TRBJ1-6; D might be TRBD1 (6 bases). Germline values: CDR1 MNHEY, CDR2 SVGAGI. Trimming took 11 bases from V and 6 from J, leaving 14 bases between them. This CDR3 spans 13 amino acids. CDR3 protein: CAVSQGSNSPLHF. The CDR3, as DNA: TGTGCCGTTTCGCAGGGGTCTAATTCACCCCTCCACTTT.

This clone appeared a single time. The rearrangement uses TRBV3-1 (or the pseudogene TRBV3-2) and TRBJ1-4; D is undetermined. V was shortened by 4 bases and J by 2 bases, with 8 bases between the two germline ends. The length of the CDR3 is 14 residues. CDR1 LGHDT and CDR2 YNNKEL come from the germline V gene (reference sequence). The CDR3 sequence: CASSPRGTNEKLFF. Written as DNA, the CDR3 is TGTGCCAGCAGCCCGAGAGGGACTAATGAAAAACTGTTTTTT.

The chain recombines TRBV15 with TRBJ1-5; D unresolved. Deletions cut 7 bases from V and 1 base from J, with 11 bases between. Looked up from germline, CDR1 is LNHNV and CDR2 is YYDKDF (reference sequence). There are 14 residues in the CDR3. DNA of the CDR3: TGTGCCACCAACGGGATGGTGAGCAATCAGCCCCAGCATTTT. Translating gives CATNGMVSNQPQHF.

The chain combines TRBV30 with TRBJ1-3; weak D call: TRBD1 (5 bases). V lost 6 bases and J 2 bases, leaving 14 bases between the germline ends. The CDR3 runs to 14 residues. CDR1 is GTSNPN, CDR2 SVGIG, per germline (reference sequence). The CDR3 coding sequence is TGTGCCTGTACCAGGGTTCTCCCTGGAAACACCATATATTTT. It is translated as CACTRVLPGNTIYF.

The genes are TRBV5-6 and TRBJ1-1; a possible D gene is TRBD1 (6 bases). The ends were cut back, 2 bases at V and 7 bases at J, with 12 bases in the middle. CDR3 length equals 13 residues. The germline CDR1 and CDR2 sequences are SGHDT and YYEEEE. CDR3 DNA sequence: TGTGCCAGCAGCTTCGGACAGACGTTTGAAGCTTTCTTT. It is translated as CASSFGQTFEAFF.

The chain joins TRBV5-5 to TRBJ1-2, with 9 bases fitting TRBD1. With V trimmed by 0 bases and J by 0 bases, 3 bases remained unmatched. Germline V gene lookup returns CDR1 SGHKS and CDR2 YYEKEE (reference sequence). CDR3 size: 16 residues. In DNA form, the CDR3 reads TGTGCCAGCAGCTTGGTCGGACAGGGGACTAACTATGGCTACACCTTC. It is translated as CASSLVGQGTNYGYTF. Full variable domain (remainder filled in from reference TRBV5-5 and TRBJ1-2): DAGVTQSPTHLIKTRGQQVTLRCSPISGHKSVSWYQQVLGQGPQFIFQYYEKEERGRGNFPDRFSARQFPNYSSELNVNALLLGDSALYLCASSLVGQGTNYGYTFGSGTRLTVV.

The gene calls are TRBV6-5 and TRBJ1-5, with a tentative D call TRBD1 (5 bases). The CDR3 length is 14 residues. Germline V gives CDR1 MNHEY, CDR2 SVGAGI. Trimming stripped 7 bases from V and 4 bases from J, with 14 bases between. CDR3 sequence: CASTLGVGNQPQHF. The DNA for the CDR3 is TGTGCCAGCACCTTAGGGGTAGGGAATCAGCCCCAGCATTTT.

The chain carries TRBV5-1 and TRBJ2-5; 12 nucleotides agree with TRBD2. Germline values: CDR1 SGHRS, CDR2 YFSETQ. The CDR3 spans 15 residues. Trimming removed 0 bases from V and 3 bases from J; junction bases left unmatched: 0. CDR3 nucleotide sequence: TGCGCCAGCAGCTTGGGACTAGCGGGGGAAGAGACCCAGTACTTC. Translated: CASSLGLAGEETQYF.

V gene TRBV10-1 combines with J gene TRBJ2-7, with D perhaps matching TRBD1 (6 bases). V lost 3 bases to trimming and J lost 2 bases, with 14 bases between them. CDR1 and CDR2 (germline): WNHNN, SYGVQD (reference sequence). This CDR3 has 15 residues. In DNA, the CDR3 is TGCGCCAGCAGTGACCCGAGAGGGGGAACCTACGAGCAGTACTTC. Amino acid sequence: CASSDPRGGTYEQYF.

V is TRBV24-1 and J is TRBJ1-2; D gene unclear. CDR3 length: 13 amino acids. Germline V CDR1 and CDR2: KGHDR, SFDVKD. Trimming shortened V by 5 bases and J by 6 bases, and 12 bases separated the two germline ends. The CDR3 sequence: CATSVAGIDGYTF. In DNA form, the CDR3 reads TGTGCCACCAGTGTGGCAGGCATAGATGGCTACACCTTC.

The chain joins TRBV28 to TRBJ2-4; 10 bases are a match to TRBD2. The CDR3 is 14 residues long. Germline values: CDR1 MDHEN, CDR2 SYDVKM. Losses at the gene ends were 10 bases for V and 9 bases for J; bases not matched to a gene: 12. For the CDR3, the DNA is TGTGCCACTTCATTCACTAGCGGGGTAGGCATTCAGTACTTC. It yields the protein CATSFTSGVGIQYF.

The chain is built from TRBV7-6 and TRBJ1-6; 7 positions agree with TRBD1. This CDR3 is 16 amino acids long. J lost 6 bases, V lost 5 bases, and 10 bases had no gene match. Germline V CDR1 and CDR2: SGHVS, FNYEAQ. The CDR3 spells CASSSNRGPFNSPLHF. DNA of the CDR3: TGTGCCAGCAGCAGCAACAGGGGACCTTTTAATTCACCCCTCCACTTT.

The chain combines TRBV18 with TRBJ1-5; D remains ambiguous. The CDR3 sequence is 15 residues long. Germline V gene lookup returns CDR1 KGHSH and CDR2 LQKENI. Trimming shortened V by 3 bases and J by 3 bases, and 12 bases separated the two germline ends. In nucleotides, the CDR3 is TGTGCCAGCTCACCTTCGCGAGGTAACAATCAGCCCCAGCATTTT. Its protein product is CASSPSRGNNQPQHF. The whole variable domain, filled in from reference TRBV18 and TRBJ1-5, reads NAGVMQNPRHLVRRRGQEARLRCSPMKGHSHVYWYRQLPEEGLKFMVYLQKENIIDESGMPKERFSAEFPKEGPSILRIQQVVRGDSAAYFCASSPSRGNNQPQHFGDGTRLSIL.

This clone has just a few counts. This chain connects TRBV2 to TRBJ1-6; 7 positions agree with TRBD1. Trimming cost V 4 bases and J 7 bases; bases outside gene matches: 7. Germline loops: CDR1 SNHLY, CDR2 FYNNEI. The CDR3 totals 15 residues. The CDR3 DNA reads as TGTGCCAGCAGTGTTCAGACAGGGAGGAATTCACCCCTCCACTTT. It encodes CASSVQTGRNSPLHF.

The chain recombines TRBV9 with TRBJ1-3; D perhaps matches TRBD1 (5 bases). The CDR3 is made up of 17 amino acids. Germline V gene sequence: CDR1 SGDLS, CDR2 YYNGEE. V lost 0 bases and J lost 0, with 13 bases in between. The CDR3 region has the DNA TGTGCCAGCAGCGTAGAGGGTCGGGGGTTCTCTGGAAACACCATATATTTT. This gives the protein CASSVEGRGFSGNTIYF.